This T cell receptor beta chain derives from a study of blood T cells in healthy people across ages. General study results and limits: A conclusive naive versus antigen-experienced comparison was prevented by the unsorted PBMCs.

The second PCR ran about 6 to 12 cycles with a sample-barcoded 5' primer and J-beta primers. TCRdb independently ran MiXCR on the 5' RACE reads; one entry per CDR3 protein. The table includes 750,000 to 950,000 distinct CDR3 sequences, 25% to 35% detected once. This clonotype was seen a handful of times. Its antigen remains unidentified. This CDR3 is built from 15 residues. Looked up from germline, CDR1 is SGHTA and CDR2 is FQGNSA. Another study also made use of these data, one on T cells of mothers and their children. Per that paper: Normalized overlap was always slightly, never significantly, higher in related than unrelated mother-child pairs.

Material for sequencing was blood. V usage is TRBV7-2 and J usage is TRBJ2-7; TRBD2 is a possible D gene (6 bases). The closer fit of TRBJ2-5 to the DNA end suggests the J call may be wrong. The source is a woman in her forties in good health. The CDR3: CASSLAGLGGETQYF. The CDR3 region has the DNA TGTGCCAGCAGCTTAGCGGGACTTGGGGGAGAGACCCAGTACTTC.